This T cell receptor beta chain comes out of a study of cytomegalovirus exposure and HLA in healthy donors. Study-level points and caveats: Sequencing depth across donors, presence/absence analyses assumed, was roughly uniform. Per a later analysis, 18,000 or so TCR beta sequences showed association with HLA alleles at 0.05 false discovery rate. Within the data, a cluster of highly shared sequence variants was likely a sequencing artifact.

In the PCR, 60 Vbeta and 13 Jbeta primers were used. Sequenced by immunoSEQ multiplex PCR; TCRdb stores in-frame clones only, minus some. The data contain 85,000 to 100,000 clones, roughly 82% of them singletons. Comment on this clone: Antigen: not known.

V was pared by 8 bases and J by 8 bases, with 10 bases between. CDR3 length: 12 residues. Germline V gives CDR1 MGHDK, CDR2 SYGVNS. Sequencing input: PBMCs. The genes are TRBV25-1 and TRBJ1-6, with D unclear. The clonotype originates from a human donor in good health. The CDR3 sequence is CASRHGHSPLHF. CDR3 coding DNA: TGTGCCAGCCGACACGGTCATTCACCCCTCCACTTT.